This note documents a single T cell receptor (beta chain) sequence. Its matching antigen is unknown. The germline gives CDR1 MRHNA, CDR2 SNTAGT. The CDR3 runs 16 residues. The ends were cut back, 5 bases at V and 1 base at J, with 17 bases in the middle. These data come from a study of T cells in localized non-small cell lung cancer. Repertoires were generated with immunoSEQ multiplex PCR, while TCRdb's copy carries only in-frame clones and drops some. The sample comprises around 90,000 clones, 80% of which are singletons, and 15% to 20% rests with the top ten. Study outcomes and limitations: There were a median roughly 60 of the top 100 tumor clones appearing in adjacent lung. The study linked higher blood T cell density to longer overall survival.

Material: PBMCs, obtained before any cancer treatment. The chain is built from TRBV6-4 and TRBJ1-1; D may be TRBD1 (6 bases). The source of this sequence is a man between 40 and 70 years old with stage II squamous cell lung carcinoma. The CDR3 region has the DNA TGTGCCAGCAGTCCCCAAGGGACACTCTCGAACACTGAAGCTTTCTTT. Residues: CASSPQGTLSNTEAFF.